Following are 27 T cell receptor beta chains from one sample sequenced in a study of blood T cell repertoires in COVID-19. Some clones are missing from TCRdb's copy, which holds only in-frame ones; the method was immunoSEQ multiplex PCR. The data show around 25,000 clones, 89% seen once. The sequenced sample consisted of peripheral blood. These receptors all stem from a human donor in a cohort sampled during active COVID-19.

The chain links TRBV6-2 or TRBV6-3 to TRBJ2-7; D ambiguous. CDR1 is MNHEY, CDR2 SVGEGT, per germline. The CDR3 runs 14 residues. V was shortened by 1 base and J by 3 bases, with 10 bases between the two germline ends. CDR3 DNA: TGTGCCAGCAGTTACTGGCAAGAAAACTACGAGCAGTACTTC. Residues: CASSYWQENYEQYF.

The chain uses TRBV7-6 and TRBJ2-1; no reliable D call. Germline lookup yields CDR1 SGHVS and CDR2 FNYEAQ. The length of the CDR3 is 13 residues. The V and J ends lost 5 bases and 3 bases respectively, with 8 bases between them. The CDR3 is CASSPPNYNEQFF. Written as DNA, the CDR3 is TGTGCCAGCAGCCCCCCAAACTACAATGAGCAGTTCTTC.

The chain joins TRBV13 to TRBJ2-7; TRBD2 matches at 11 bases. In germline, CDR1 is PRHDT, CDR2 FYEKMQ (reference sequence). The CDR3 runs to 13 residues. V trimming: 4 bases; J trimming: 7 bases; junction bases outside the gene matches: 3. The CDR3 loop reads CASSSLAGAEQYF. DNA for the CDR3: TGTGCCAGCAGCTCACTAGCGGGAGCTGAGCAGTACTTC. The full variable domain, completed using reference TRBV13 and TRBJ2-7, is AAGVIQSPRHLIKEKRETATLKCYPIPRHDTVYWYQQGPGQDPQFLISFYEKMQSDKGSIPDRFSAQQFSDYHSELNMSSLELGDSALYFCASSSLAGAEQYFGPGTRLTVT.

The CDR3 spells CATSDPGVSGANVLTF. As DNA, the CDR3 is TGTGCCACCAGTGACCCGGGGGTGTCTGGGGCCAACGTCCTGACTTTC. The V and J genes are TRBV24-1 and TRBJ2-6; D might be TRBD2 (6 bases). The CDR3 runs 16 residues. Germline CDR1 KGHDR, CDR2 SFDVKD. Trimming took 4 bases from V and 1 from J, leaving 10 bases between them.

The CDR3 DNA sequence: TGTGCCTGGAGTGTAAGGGTGAGAGGGAAAGAGACCCAGTACTTC. Translated, it gives CAWSVRVRGKETQYF. The genes are TRBV30 and TRBJ2-5, with D perhaps matching TRBD2 (5 bases). The CDR3 is 15 amino acids. V shed 0 bases and J shed 3 bases, with 14 bases lying between them. Germline V gene data show CDR1 as GTSNPN and CDR2 as SVGIG (reference sequence).

The chain employs TRBV7-9 and TRBJ1-6; no firm D call. V was cut by 1 base and J by 4 bases, with 17 bases left in between. Germline V gene lookup returns CDR1 SEHNR and CDR2 FQNEAQ (reference sequence). The CDR3 is made up of 18 amino acids. The CDR3 coding sequence is TGTGCCAGCAGCTTAGTCAGAGGTGGTTACTCTTATAATTCACCCCTCCACTTT. Residues: CASSLVRGGYSYNSPLHF.

This clone has a handful of counts. The J gene is TRBJ1-5, the V gene TRBV6-1; possibly TRBD1 for D (6 bases). The CDR3 spans 15 residues. V dropped 1 base and J dropped 4 bases, with 11 bases sitting between them. The germline V gene has CDR1 MNHNS and CDR2 SASEGT. The CDR3 region has the DNA TGTGCCAGCAGTGAAGGGACAGATTCTAATCAGCCCCAGCATTTT. Protein: CASSEGTDSNQPQHF.

This clone was picked up a small number of times. V usage is TRBV29-1 and J usage is TRBJ2-3; 11 bases match TRBD2. The CDR3 totals 14 residues. Trimming cost V 7 bases and J 8 bases; bases outside gene matches: 11. Germline lookup yields CDR1 SQVTM and CDR2 ANQGSEA. For the CDR3, the DNA is TGCAGCGCCGTTATAGCGGGGGGGTCTGGTACGCAGTATTTT. This translates into CSAVIAGGSGTQYF.

This clone has more than one count but fewer than ten. This chain uses TRBV6-1 with TRBJ2-7, with D perhaps matching TRBD1 (5 bases). The CDR3 has 13 amino acids. The germline gives CDR1 MNHNS, CDR2 SASEGT. Trimming took off 2 bases at V and 5 bases at J, with 10 bases between the two ends. In DNA, the CDR3 is TGTGCCAGCAGTGAAATGGTAGGGGACGAGCAGTACTTC. As protein: CASSEMVGDEQYF.

V is TRBV4-1 and J is TRBJ2-5, with TRBD2 identical over 7 bases. The CDR3 is 13 amino acids. With V trimmed by 7 bases and J by 1 base, 3 bases remained unmatched. The germline V gene has CDR1 MGHRA and CDR2 YSYEKL. This CDR3 is CASTAGVQETQYF. Written as DNA, the CDR3 is TGCGCCAGCACCGCGGGGGTCCAAGAGACCCAGTACTTC.

The genes are TRBV7-2 and TRBJ2-3, with 11 bases that match TRBD2. Germline values: CDR1 SGHTA, CDR2 FQGNSA. This CDR3 region has 17 residues. With 2 bases clipped from V and 4 bases from J, the junction kept 8 bases outside the gene matches. The DNA of the CDR3 is TGTGCCAGCAGCTTATCAATAGCGGGGGGGCGGGCAGATACGCAGTATTTT. Protein: CASSLSIAGGRADTQYF.

The J gene is TRBJ1-5, the V gene TRBV6-2 or TRBV6-3; 9 nucleotides agree with TRBD1. CDR3 length equals 16 residues. The germline CDR1 and CDR2 sequences are MNHEY and SVGEGT. V lost 6 bases to trimming and J lost 5 bases; unmatched junction nucleotides: 11. The CDR3 loop is CASSSHTGGDDQPQHF. CDR3 DNA: TGTGCCAGCAGCTCTCATACAGGGGGCGACGATCAGCCCCAGCATTTT.

This clone came up a few times. This chain joins TRBV28 and TRBJ1-2; D is unresolved. CDR3 length: 14 residues. Trimming cost V 6 bases and J 0 bases, with 11 bases left between them. From germline, CDR1 is MDHEN and CDR2 SYDVKM. CDR3 DNA sequence: TGTGCCAGCAGCCCTCGAGGTCCTAACTATGGCTACACCTTC. This sequence encodes CASSPRGPNYGYTF.

J is TRBJ2-7 and V is TRBV4-1, with 8 bases fitting TRBD1. V trimming: 1 base; J trimming: 6 bases; junction bases outside the gene matches: 5. Per germline, CDR1 MGHRA and CDR2 YSYEKL. The CDR3 is made up of 14 amino acids. This CDR3 reads CASSQVGQGFEQYF. The CDR3 DNA sequence: TGCGCCAGCAGCCAAGTCGGACAGGGTTTCGAGCAGTACTTC.

The chain joins TRBV19 to TRBJ2-3; the D gene is possibly TRBD1 (6 bases). Germline assignment: CDR1 LNHDA and CDR2 SQIVND (reference sequence). Trimming took off 7 bases at V and 0 bases at J, with 14 bases between the two ends. The CDR3 contains 15 residues. The CDR3 is CASTPPGTSTDTQYF. CDR3 nucleotides: TGTGCCAGTACCCCACCCGGGACAAGCACAGATACGCAGTATTTT.

The table lists this clone with a few counts. The genes are TRBV3-1 (or the pseudogene TRBV3-2) and TRBJ1-5, with a tentative D call TRBD1 (6 bases). The CDR3 is 19 residues long. V lost 0 bases and J 4 bases, leaving 22 bases between the germline ends. Germline V gene lookup returns CDR1 LGHDT and CDR2 YNNKEL (reference sequence). CDR3 DNA sequence: TGTGCCAGCAGCCAAGATGGTTTGTGGACAGAGGAAGAGAATCAGCCCCAGCATTTT. Its protein product is CASSQDGLWTEEENQPQHF.

V and J are TRBV3-1 (or the pseudogene TRBV3-2) and TRBJ1-5, with a tentative D call TRBD1 (6 bases). The germline gives CDR1 LGHDT, CDR2 YNNKEL (reference sequence). V was cut by 1 base and J by 5 bases, with 9 bases left in between. The length of the CDR3 is 14 residues. The CDR3 DNA reads as TGTGCCAGCAGCCAAGGGGGGGGGCATCAGCCCCAGCATTTT. It specifies CASSQGGGHQPQHF.

The chain employs TRBV5-6 and TRBJ2-7, with TRBD1 identical over 8 bases. Looked up from germline, CDR1 is SGHDT and CDR2 is YYEEEE. The CDR3 contains 14 residues. The J segment lost 3 bases and the V segment lost 3 bases, leaving 5 bases of the junction unmatched. The CDR3 DNA reads as TGTGCCAGCAGCTCCGGACAGGGTGACTACGAGCAGTACTTC. This translates into CASSSGQGDYEQYF.

The chain employs TRBV4-2 and TRBJ2-5; 8 bases line up with TRBD2. V shed 3 bases and J 5 bases; nucleotides not matched to a gene: 11. CDR1 is LGHNA and CDR2 is YNFKEQ in the germline V gene. The CDR3 totals 16 residues. The CDR3 DNA reads TGTGCCAGCAGCCAGAGCCCGGGGGGGGGTGAGGAGACCCAGTACTTC. Its translation is CASSQSPGGGEETQYF.

This clone has a handful of counts. The rearrangement uses TRBV7-8 and TRBJ1-5; 8 positions match TRBD1. There are 15 residues in the CDR3. The V gene's germline CDR1 is SGHVS and CDR2 FQNEAQ. Trimming took 7 bases from V and 0 from J; bases not matched to a gene: 5. The CDR3 region is CASNQGANSNQPQHF. CDR3 in DNA: TGTGCCAGCAACCAGGGGGCAAATAGCAATCAGCCCCAGCATTTT. Supplemented by reference TRBV7-8 and TRBJ1-5, the full variable domain reads GAGVSQSPRYKVAKRGQDVALRCDPISGHVSLFWYQQALGQGPEFLTYFQNEAQLDKSGLPSDRFFAERPEGSVSTLKIQRTQQEDSAVYLCASNQGANSNQPQHFGDGTRLSIL.

The gene calls are TRBV5-1 and TRBJ2-1; D may be TRBD1 (6 bases). There are 14 residues in the CDR3. Germline V CDR1 and CDR2: SGHRS, YFSETQ. V was clipped by 2 bases and J by 2 bases, with 8 bases between them. CDR3 in DNA: TGCGCCAGCAGCTTTAGGACAGCCTACAATGAGCAGTTCTTC. Residues: CASSFRTAYNEQFF.

This sequence joins TRBV5-1 and TRBJ2-7; D uncertain. Germline CDR1 is SGHRS and CDR2 is YFSETQ. The CDR3 extends over 15 amino acids. Trimming removed 0 bases from V and 0 bases from J, with 10 bases in between. Written as DNA, the CDR3 is TGCGCCAGCAGCTTGGTGTCGGGTAGCTCCTACGAGCAGTACTTC. Translated, it gives CASSLVSGSSYEQYF.

The chain combines TRBV7-8 with TRBJ1-1; 10 bases fit TRBD1. With 5 bases clipped from V and 1 base from J, the junction kept 7 bases outside the gene matches. Germline CDR1 is SGHVS and CDR2 is FQNEAQ. The length of the CDR3 is 16 residues. The CDR3 spells CASSPRQGAGNTEAFF. The CDR3, as DNA: TGTGCCAGCAGCCCGCGACAGGGGGCCGGGAACACTGAAGCTTTCTTT. The variable domain in full, with the rest retrieved from reference TRBV7-8 and TRBJ1-1, is GAGVSQSPRYKVAKRGQDVALRCDPISGHVSLFWYQQALGQGPEFLTYFQNEAQLDKSGLPSDRFFAERPEGSVSTLKIQRTQQEDSAVYLCASSPRQGAGNTEAFFGQGTRLTVV.

The CDR3 DNA follows: TGCAGTGCTAGTTCGGGCGGACTCAATGAGCAGTTCTTC. It is translated as CSASSGGLNEQFF. V usage is TRBV20-1 and J usage is TRBJ2-1; D might be TRBD2 (5 bases). CDR3 length: 13 residues. Germline CDR1 DFQATT, CDR2 SNEGSKA (reference sequence). Trimming shortened V by 3 bases and J by 6 bases, and 12 bases separated the two germline ends.

The chain has TRBV9 and TRBJ2-2; D not certain. Trimming pared 0 bases from V and 0 bases from J, leaving 12 bases between. Germline-derived CDR1 and CDR2 are SGDLS and YYNGEE. The CDR3 runs 17 residues. The CDR3 loop reads CASSVAPTRANTGELFF. CDR3 in DNA: TGTGCCAGCAGCGTAGCTCCGACTCGCGCGAACACCGGGGAGCTGTTTTTT.

This chain joins TRBV7-2 and TRBJ2-5, with 11 bases that match TRBD2. This CDR3 has 14 amino acids. V lost 5 bases, J lost 7 bases, and 6 bases stayed unmatched. Looked up from germline, CDR1 is SGHTA and CDR2 is FQGNSA. The CDR3 DNA is TGTGCCAGCAGCGTTAGCGGGGGGGCGGGGACCCAGTACTTC. The encoded protein is CASSVSGGAGTQYF.

The J gene is TRBJ1-4, the V gene TRBV6-6, with D perhaps matching TRBD1 (5 bases). V lost 5 bases and J lost 6, with 19 bases in between. The CDR3 has 16 residues. CDR1 and CDR2 from the germline V gene are MNHNY and SVGAGI (reference sequence). The CDR3 nucleotides are TGTGCCAGCAGTAACCTATACAGGAGGGCGGATGAAAAACTGTTTTTT. This sequence encodes CASSNLYRRADEKLFF.